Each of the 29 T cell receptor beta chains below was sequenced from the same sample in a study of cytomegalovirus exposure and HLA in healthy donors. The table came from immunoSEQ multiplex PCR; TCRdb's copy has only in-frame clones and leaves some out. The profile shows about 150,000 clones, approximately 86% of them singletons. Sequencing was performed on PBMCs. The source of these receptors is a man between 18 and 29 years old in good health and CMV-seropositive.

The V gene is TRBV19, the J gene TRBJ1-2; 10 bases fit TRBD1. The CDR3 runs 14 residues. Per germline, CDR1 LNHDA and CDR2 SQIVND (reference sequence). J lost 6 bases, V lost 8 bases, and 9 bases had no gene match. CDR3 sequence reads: CASRPNGQGDGYTF. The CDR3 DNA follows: TGTGCCAGTCGGCCCAATGGACAGGGGGATGGCTACACCTTC.

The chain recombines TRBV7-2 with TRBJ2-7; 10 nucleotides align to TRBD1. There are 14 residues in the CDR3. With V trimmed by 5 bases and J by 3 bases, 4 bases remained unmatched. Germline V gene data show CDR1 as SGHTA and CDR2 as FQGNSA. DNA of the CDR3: TGTGCCAGCAGCCCAGACAGGGGGCACTACGAGCAGTACTTC. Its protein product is CASSPDRGHYEQYF.

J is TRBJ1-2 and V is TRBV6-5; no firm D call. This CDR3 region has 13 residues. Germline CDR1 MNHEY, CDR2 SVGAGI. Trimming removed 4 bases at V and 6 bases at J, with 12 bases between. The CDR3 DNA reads TGTGCCAGCAGTTCAGGAACCCCTGATGGCTACACCTTC. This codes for CASSSGTPDGYTF.

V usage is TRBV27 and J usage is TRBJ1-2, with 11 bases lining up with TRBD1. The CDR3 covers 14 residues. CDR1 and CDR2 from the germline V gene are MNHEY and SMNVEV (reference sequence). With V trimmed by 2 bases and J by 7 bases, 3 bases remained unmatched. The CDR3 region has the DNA TGTGCCAGCAGTTTAGGAGGGACAGGGGGTGGCTACACCTTC. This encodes CASSLGGTGGGYTF.

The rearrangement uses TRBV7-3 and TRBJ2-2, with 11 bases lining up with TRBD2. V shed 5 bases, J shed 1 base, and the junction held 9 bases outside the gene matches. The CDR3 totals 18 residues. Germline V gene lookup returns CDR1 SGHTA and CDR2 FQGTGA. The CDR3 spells CASSPQPLAGGNTGELFF. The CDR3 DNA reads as TGTGCCAGCAGCCCGCAACCTCTAGCGGGAGGGAACACCGGGGAGCTGTTTTTT.

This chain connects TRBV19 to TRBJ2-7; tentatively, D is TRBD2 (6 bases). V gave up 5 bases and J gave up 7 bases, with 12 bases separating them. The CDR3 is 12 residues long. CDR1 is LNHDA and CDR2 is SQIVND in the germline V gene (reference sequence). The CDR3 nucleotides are TGTGCCAGTAGTTGGAGGGACGGGGAGCAGTACTTC. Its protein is CASSWRDGEQYF.

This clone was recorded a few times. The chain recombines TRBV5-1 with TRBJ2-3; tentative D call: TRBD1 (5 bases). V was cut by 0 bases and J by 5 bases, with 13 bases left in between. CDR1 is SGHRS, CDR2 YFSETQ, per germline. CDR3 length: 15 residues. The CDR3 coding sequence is TGCGCCAGCAGCTTGGCTTCCAGGGATAAAGATACGCAGTATTTT. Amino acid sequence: CASSLASRDKDTQYF.

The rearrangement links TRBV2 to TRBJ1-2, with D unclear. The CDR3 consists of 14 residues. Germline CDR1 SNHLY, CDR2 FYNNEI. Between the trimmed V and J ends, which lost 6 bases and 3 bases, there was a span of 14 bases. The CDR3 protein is CASSGEGVDYGYTF. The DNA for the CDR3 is TGTGCCAGCAGCGGGGAGGGTGTAGACTATGGCTACACCTTC.

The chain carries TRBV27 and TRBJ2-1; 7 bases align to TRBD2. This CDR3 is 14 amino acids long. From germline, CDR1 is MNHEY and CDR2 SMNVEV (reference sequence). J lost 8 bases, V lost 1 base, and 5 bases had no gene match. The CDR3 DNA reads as TGTGCCAGCAGTTTATTGGGTCGGGGGGATGAGCAGTTCTTC. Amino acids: CASSLLGRGDEQFF.

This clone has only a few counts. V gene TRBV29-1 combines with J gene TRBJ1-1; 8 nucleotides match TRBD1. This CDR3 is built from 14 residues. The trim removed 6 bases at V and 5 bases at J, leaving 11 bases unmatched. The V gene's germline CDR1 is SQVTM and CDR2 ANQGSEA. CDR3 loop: CSVGQGPRGTEAFF. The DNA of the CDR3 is TGCAGCGTAGGACAGGGCCCCAGAGGGACTGAAGCTTTCTTT.

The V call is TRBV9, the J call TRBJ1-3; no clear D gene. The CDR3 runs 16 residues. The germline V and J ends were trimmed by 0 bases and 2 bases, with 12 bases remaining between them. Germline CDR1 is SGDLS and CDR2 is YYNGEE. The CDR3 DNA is TGTGCCAGCAGCGTAGTACCCCTCCGGGCTGGAAACACCATATATTTT. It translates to CASSVVPLRAGNTIYF.

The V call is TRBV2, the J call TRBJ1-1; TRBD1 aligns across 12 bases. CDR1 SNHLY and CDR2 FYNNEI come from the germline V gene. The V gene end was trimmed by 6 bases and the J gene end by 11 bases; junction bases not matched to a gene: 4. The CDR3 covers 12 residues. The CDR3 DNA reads TGTGCCAGCAGCGGGGACAGGGGGCATGCTTTCTTT. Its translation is CASSGDRGHAFF.

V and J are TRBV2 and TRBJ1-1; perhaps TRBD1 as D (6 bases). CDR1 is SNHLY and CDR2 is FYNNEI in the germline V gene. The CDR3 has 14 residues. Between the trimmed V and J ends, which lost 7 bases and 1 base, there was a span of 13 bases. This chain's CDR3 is CASNHLQGNTEAFF. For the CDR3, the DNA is TGTGCCAGCAACCATCTACAGGGGAACACTGAAGCTTTCTTT.

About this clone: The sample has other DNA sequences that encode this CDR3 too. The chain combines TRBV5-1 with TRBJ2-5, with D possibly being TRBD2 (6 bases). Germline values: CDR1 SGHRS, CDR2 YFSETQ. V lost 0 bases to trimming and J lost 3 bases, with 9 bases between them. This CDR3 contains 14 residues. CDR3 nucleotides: TGCGCCAGCAGCTTGGGGAGGGGAGAAGAGACCCAGTACTTC. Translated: CASSLGRGEETQYF.

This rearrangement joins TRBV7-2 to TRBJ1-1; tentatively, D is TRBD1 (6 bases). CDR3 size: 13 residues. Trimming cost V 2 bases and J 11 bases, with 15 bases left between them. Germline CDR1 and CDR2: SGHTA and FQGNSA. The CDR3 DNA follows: TGTGCCAGCAGCTTACGGGGGGCGATGTACGCTTTCTTT. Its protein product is CASSLRGAMYAFF.

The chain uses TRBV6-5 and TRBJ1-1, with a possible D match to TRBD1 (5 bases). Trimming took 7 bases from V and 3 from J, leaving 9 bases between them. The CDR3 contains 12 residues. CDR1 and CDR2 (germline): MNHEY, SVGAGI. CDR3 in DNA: TGTGCCAGCAAGGAGGGGTACACTGAAGCTTTCTTT. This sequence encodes CASKEGYTEAFF.

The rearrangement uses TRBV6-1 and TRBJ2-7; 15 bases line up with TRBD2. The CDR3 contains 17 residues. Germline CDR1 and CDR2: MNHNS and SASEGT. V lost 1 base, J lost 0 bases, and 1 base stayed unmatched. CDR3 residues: CASSEGTSGRASYEQYF. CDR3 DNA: TGTGCCAGCAGTGAAGGGACTAGCGGGAGGGCCTCCTACGAGCAGTACTTC.

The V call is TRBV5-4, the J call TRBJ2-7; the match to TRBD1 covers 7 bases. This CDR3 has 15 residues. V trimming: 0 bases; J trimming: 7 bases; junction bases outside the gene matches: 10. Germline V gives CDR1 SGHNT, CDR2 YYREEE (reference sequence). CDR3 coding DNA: TGTGCCAGCAGCTTGGACAGGGGCTACTACGGAGAGCAGTACTTC. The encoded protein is CASSLDRGYYGEQYF.

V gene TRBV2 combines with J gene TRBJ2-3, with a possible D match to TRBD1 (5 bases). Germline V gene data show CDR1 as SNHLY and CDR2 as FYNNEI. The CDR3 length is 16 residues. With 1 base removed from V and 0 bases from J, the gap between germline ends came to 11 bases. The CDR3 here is CASSEGIGVSTDTQYF. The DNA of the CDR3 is TGTGCCAGCAGTGAAGGGATAGGGGTTAGCACAGATACGCAGTATTTT.

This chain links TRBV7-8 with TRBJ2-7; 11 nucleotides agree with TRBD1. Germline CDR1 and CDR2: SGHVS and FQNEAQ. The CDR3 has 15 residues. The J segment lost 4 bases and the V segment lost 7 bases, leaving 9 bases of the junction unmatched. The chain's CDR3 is CASTHPDRGQYEQYF. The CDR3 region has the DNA TGTGCCAGCACCCACCCGGACAGGGGGCAATACGAGCAGTACTTC.

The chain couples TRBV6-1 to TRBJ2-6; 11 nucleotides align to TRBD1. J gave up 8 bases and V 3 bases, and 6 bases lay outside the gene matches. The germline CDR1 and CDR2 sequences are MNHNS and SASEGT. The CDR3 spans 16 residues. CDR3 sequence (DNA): TGTGCCAGCAGTGATAGGACAGGGGGCAGGACCAACGTCCTGACTTTC. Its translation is CASSDRTGGRTNVLTF.

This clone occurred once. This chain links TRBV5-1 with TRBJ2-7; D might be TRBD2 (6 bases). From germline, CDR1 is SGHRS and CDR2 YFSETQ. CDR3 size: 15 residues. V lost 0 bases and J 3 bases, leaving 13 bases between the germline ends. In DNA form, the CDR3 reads TGCGCCAGCAGCTTGGAGTGGCGGGATATCTACGAGCAGTACTTC. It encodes CASSLEWRDIYEQYF.

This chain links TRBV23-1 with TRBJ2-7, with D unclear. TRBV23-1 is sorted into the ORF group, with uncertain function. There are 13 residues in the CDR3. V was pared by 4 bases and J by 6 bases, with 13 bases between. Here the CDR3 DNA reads TGCGCCAGCAGTCCCGAGCTGATTGGCGAGCAGTACTTC. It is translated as CASSPELIGEQYF.

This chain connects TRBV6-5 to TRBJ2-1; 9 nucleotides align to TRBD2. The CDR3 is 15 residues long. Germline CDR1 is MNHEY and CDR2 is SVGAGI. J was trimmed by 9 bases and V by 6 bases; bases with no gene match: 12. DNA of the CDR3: TGTGCCAGCAGCAGATTAGCGGGGGCCCCTGGTGAGCAGTTCTTC. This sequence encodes CASSRLAGAPGEQFF.

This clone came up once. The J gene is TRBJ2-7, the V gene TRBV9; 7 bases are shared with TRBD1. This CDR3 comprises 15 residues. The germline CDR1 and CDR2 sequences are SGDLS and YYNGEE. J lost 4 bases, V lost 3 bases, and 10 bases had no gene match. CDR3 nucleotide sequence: TGTGCCAGCAGCGCTCAGACAGGGTTAGGGTACGAGCAGTACTTC. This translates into CASSAQTGLGYEQYF. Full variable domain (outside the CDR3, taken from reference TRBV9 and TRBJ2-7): DSGVTQTPKHLITATGQRVTLRCSPRSGDLSVYWYQQSLDQGLQFLIQYYNGEERAKGNILERFSAQQFPDLHSELNLSSLELGDSALYFCASSAQTGLGYEQYFGPGTRLTVT.

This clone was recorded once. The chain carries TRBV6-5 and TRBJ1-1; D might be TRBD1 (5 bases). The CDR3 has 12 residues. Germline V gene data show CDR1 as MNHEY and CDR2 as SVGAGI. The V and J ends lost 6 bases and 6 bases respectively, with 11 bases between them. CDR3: CASSHDRAEAFF. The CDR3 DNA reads TGTGCCAGCAGCCACGACAGAGCTGAAGCTTTCTTT.

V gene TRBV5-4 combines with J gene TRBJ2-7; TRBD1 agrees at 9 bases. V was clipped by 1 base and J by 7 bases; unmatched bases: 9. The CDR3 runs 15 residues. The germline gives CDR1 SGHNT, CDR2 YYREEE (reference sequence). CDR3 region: CASSLRRTGVREQYF. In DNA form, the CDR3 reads TGTGCCAGCAGCTTGCGCCGGACAGGGGTACGGGAGCAGTACTTC.

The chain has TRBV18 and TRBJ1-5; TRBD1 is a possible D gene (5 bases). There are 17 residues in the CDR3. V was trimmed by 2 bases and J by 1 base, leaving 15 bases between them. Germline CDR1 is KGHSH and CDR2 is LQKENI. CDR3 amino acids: CASSPTWMGGSNQPQHF. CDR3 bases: TGTGCCAGCTCACCAACATGGATGGGGGGGAGCAATCAGCCCCAGCATTTT.

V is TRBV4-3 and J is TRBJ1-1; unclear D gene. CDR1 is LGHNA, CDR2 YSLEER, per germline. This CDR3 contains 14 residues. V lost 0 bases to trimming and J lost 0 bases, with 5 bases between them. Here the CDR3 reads CASSQDRLNTEAFF. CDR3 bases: TGCGCCAGCAGCCAAGATCGGTTGAACACTGAAGCTTTCTTT.